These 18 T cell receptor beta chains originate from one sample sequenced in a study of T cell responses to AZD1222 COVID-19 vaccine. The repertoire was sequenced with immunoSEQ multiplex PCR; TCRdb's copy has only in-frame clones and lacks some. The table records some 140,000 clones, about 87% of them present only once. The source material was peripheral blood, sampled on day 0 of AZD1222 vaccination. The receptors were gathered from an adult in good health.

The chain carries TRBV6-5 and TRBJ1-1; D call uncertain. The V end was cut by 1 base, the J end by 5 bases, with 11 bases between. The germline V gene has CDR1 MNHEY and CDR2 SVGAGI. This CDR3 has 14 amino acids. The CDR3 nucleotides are TGTGCCAGCAGTTACTTCAGGTCTGGGACTGAAGCTTTCTTT. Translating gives CASSYFRSGTEAFF.

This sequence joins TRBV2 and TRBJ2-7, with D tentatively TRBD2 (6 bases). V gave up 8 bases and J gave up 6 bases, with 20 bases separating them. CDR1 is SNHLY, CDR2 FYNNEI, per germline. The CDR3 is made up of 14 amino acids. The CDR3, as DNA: TGTGCCAGCCTCCGGTTATTTGGAGGGCCCGAGCAGTACTTC. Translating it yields CASLRLFGGPEQYF. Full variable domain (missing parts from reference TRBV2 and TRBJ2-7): EPEVTQTPSHQVTQMGQEVILRCVPISNHLYFYWYRQILGQKVEFLVSFYNNEISEKSEIFDDQFSVERPDGSNFTLKIRSTKLEDSAMYFCASLRLFGGPEQYFGPGTRLTVT.

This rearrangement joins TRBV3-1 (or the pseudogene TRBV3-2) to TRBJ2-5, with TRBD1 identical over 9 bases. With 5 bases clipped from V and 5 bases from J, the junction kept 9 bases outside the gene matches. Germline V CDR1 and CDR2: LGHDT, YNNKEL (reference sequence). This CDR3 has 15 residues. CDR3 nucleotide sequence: TGTGCCAGCAGCGGGGACAGGGTAGTGGGGGAGACCCAGTACTTC. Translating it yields CASSGDRVVGETQYF.

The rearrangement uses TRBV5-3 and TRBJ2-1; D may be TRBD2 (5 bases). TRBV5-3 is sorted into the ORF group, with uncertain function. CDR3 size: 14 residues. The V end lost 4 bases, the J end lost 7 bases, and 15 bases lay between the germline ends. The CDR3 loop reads CARSAPRSGNEQFF. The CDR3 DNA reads TGTGCCAGAAGCGCGCCCAGGTCGGGAAATGAGCAGTTCTTC.

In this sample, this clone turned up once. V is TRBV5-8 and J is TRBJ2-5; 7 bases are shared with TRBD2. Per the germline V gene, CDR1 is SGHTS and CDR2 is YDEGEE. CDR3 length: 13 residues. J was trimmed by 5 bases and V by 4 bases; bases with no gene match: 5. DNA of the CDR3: TGTGCCAGCAGCCGGGGGGTGCGGGAGACCCAGTACTTC. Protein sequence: CASSRGVRETQYF.

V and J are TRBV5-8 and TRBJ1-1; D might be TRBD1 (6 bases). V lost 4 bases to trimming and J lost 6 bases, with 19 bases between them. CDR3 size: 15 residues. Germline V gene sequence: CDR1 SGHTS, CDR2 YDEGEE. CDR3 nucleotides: TGTGCCAGCAGCCGTCGGTTGCAGGGGCTCCCTGAAGCTTTCTTT. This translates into CASSRRLQGLPEAFF.

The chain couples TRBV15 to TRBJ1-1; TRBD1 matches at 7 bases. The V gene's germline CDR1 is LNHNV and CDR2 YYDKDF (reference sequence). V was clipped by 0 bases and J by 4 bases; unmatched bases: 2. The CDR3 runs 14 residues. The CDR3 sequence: CATSRDPGGTEAFF. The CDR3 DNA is TGTGCCACCAGCAGAGATCCAGGGGGCACTGAAGCTTTCTTT.

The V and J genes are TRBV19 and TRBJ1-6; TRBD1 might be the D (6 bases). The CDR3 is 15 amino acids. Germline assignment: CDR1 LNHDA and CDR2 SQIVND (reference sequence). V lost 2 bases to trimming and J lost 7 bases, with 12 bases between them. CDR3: CASSIKSQGNSPLHF. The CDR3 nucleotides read TGTGCCAGTAGTATAAAGTCACAGGGAAATTCACCCCTCCACTTT.

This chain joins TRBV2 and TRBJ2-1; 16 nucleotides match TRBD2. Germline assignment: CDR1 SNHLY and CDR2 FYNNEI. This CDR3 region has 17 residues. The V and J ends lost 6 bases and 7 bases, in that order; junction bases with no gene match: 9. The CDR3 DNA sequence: TGTGCCAGCAGAAAGGGGACTAGCGGGGGGGCCGGTAATGAGCAGTTCTTC. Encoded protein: CASRKGTSGGAGNEQFF.

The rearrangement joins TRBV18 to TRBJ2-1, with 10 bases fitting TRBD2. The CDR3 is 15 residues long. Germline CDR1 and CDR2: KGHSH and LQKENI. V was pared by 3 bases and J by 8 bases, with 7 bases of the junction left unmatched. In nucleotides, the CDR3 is TGTGCCAGCTCACCTAGAAGCGGGGGGGCCGATGAGCAGTTCTTC. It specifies CASSPRSGGADEQFF.

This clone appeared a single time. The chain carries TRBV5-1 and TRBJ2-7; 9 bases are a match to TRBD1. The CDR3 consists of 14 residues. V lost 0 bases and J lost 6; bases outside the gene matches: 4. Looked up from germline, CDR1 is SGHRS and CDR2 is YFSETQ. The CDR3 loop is CASSLGDRVSEQYF. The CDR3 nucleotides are TGCGCCAGCAGCTTGGGGGACAGGGTAAGCGAGCAGTACTTC.

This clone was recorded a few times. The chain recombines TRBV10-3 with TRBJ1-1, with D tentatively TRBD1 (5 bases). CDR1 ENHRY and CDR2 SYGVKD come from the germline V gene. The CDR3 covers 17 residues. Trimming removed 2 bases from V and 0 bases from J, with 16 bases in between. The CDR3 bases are TGTGCCATCAGTGAGGGGGGTCGAGGCAGAGTGAACACTGAAGCTTTCTTT. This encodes CAISEGGRGRVNTEAFF.

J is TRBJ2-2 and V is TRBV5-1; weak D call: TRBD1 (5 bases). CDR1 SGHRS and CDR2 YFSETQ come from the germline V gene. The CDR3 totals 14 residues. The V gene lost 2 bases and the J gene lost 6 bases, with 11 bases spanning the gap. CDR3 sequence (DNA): TGCGCCAGCAGCTTAAGGGGCGCGTCCGGGGAGCTGTTTTTT. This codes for CASSLRGASGELFF.

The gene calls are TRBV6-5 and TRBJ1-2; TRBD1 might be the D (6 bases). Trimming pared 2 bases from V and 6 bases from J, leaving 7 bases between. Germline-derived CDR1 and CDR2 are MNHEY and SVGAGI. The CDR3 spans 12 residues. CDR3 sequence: CASSYRQDGYTF. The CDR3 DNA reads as TGTGCCAGCAGTTACAGACAGGATGGCTACACCTTC.

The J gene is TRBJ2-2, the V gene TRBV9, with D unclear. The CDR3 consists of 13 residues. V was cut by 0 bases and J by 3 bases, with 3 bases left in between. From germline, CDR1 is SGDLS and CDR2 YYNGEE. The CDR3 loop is CASSVDDTGELFF. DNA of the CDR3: TGTGCCAGCAGCGTAGATGACACCGGGGAGCTGTTTTTT.

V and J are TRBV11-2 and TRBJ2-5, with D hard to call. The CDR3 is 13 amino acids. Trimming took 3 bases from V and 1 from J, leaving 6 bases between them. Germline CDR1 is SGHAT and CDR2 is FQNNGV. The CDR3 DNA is TGTGCCAGCAGCTTCAAAACCCAAGAGACCCAGTACTTC. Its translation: CASSFKTQETQYF.

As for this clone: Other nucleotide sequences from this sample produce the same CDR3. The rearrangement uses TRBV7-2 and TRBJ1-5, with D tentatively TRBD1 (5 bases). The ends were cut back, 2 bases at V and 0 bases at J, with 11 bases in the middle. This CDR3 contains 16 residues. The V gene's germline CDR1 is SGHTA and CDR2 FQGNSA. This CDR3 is CASSLRRGDSNQPQHF. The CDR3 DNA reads TGTGCCAGCAGCTTAAGACGGGGGGATAGCAATCAGCCCCAGCATTTT.

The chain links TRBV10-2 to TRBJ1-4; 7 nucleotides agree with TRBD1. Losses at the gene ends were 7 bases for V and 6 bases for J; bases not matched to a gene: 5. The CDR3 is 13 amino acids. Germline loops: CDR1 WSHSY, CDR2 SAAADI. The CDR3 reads CASKRGQYEKLFF. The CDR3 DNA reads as TGCGCCAGCAAGAGGGGGCAGTATGAAAAACTGTTTTTT.